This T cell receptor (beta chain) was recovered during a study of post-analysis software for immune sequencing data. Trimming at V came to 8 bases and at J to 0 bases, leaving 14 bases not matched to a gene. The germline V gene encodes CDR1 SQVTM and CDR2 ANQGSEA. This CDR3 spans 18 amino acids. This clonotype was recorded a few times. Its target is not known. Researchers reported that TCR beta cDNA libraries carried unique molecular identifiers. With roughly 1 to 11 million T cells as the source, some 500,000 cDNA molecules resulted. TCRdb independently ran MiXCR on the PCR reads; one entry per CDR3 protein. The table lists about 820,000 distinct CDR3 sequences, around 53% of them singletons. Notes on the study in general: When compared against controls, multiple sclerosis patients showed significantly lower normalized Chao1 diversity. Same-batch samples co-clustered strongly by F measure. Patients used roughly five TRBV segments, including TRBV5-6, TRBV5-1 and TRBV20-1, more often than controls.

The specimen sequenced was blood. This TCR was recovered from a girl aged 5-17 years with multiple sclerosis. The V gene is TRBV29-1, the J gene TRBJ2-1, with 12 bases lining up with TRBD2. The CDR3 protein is CSTPSGTSGPSSYNEQFF. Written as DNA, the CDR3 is TGCAGCACCCCTTCCGGGACTAGCGGGCCGAGCTCCTACAATGAGCAGTTCTTC.